This is a list of T cell receptor beta chains from one sample in a study of technical replicates of blood from a few donors. Assay: immunoSEQ multiplex PCR; the TCRdb copy retains only in-frame clones and omits some. In the table there are approximately 75,000 clones, about nine tenths of which are singletons. Sequenced sample: T cells isolated from PBMCs. The receptors were sampled from a human donor in good health. The CDR3 runs from the conserved cysteine through the conserved F or W. D genes are given only for firm matches. Expanded clones get a size class; other rows say once, few or many, or leave the size out.

TRBV5-1,TRBD2,NA,TRBJ2-7,CASKLAASYEQYF,TGCGCCAGCAAGCTAGCGGCATCCTACGAGCAGTACTTC
TRBV2,NA,NA,TRBJ1-1,CASSVVVGQPNTEAFF,TGTGCCAGCAGTGTAGTGGTTGGGCAGCCGAACACTGAAGCTTTCTTT
TRBV28,TRBD1,NA,TRBJ1-1,CASSRDSMNTEAFF,TGTGCCAGCAGTCGGGACAGCATGAACACTGAAGCTTTCTTT
TRBV4-2,TRBD2,NA,TRBJ2-5,CASSPSRAGQETQYF,TGTGCCAGCAGCCCTTCCCGAGCGGGACAAGAGACCCAGTACTTC
TRBV7-2,NA,NA,TRBJ1-5,CASSRRPGSSNQPQHF,TGTGCCAGCAGCCGCAGACCCGGGAGCAGCAATCAGCCCCAGCATTTT
TRBV9,NA,NA,TRBJ2-2,CASSVDGDNTGELFF,TGTGCCAGCAGCGTAGACGGGGATAACACCGGGGAGCTGTTTTTT
TRBV7-9,TRBD2,few,TRBJ2-7,CASSPLAGLGEQYF,TGTGCCAGCAGCCCTTTAGCGGGACTGGGGGAGCAGTACTTC
TRBV7-6,NA,NA,TRBJ2-3,CASSLALLSDTQYF,TGTGCCAGCAGCTTAGCTTTGCTATCAGATACGCAGTATTTT
TRBV7-3,NA,NA,TRBJ1-2,CASSLHPGTGYGYTF,TGTGCCAGCAGCTTACATCCGGGGACTGGGTATGGCTACACCTTC
TRBV28,NA,NA,TRBJ2-1,CASGFESEQFF,TGTGCCAGCGGTTTTGAGAGTGAGCAGTTCTTC
TRBV9,TRBD1,few,TRBJ2-7,CASSPDRVHEQYF,TGTGCCAGCAGCCCGGACAGGGTTCACGAGCAGTACTTC
TRBV6-6,TRBD2,once,TRBJ2-7,CASSTGGGYEQYF,TGTGCCAGCAGTACTGGCGGGGGGTACGAGCAGTACTTC
TRBV6-1,TRBD2,NA,TRBJ2-1,CASSDQRELTYNEQFF,TGTGCCAGCAGTGACCAGCGGGAACTAACCTACAATGAGCAGTTCTTC
TRBV4-1,TRBD1,NA,TRBJ1-2,CASSQVIRDRGAGYTF,TGCGCCAGCAGCCAAGTAATAAGGGACAGGGGTGCGGGCTACACCTTC
TRBV29-1,TRBD2,NA,TRBJ2-1,CSVRPSGSFDNEQFF,TGCAGCGTTCGGCCTAGCGGGAGCTTCGACAATGAGCAGTTCTTC
TRBV15,NA,NA,TRBJ1-1,CATSSTRDTEAFF,TGTGCCACCAGCTCCACTCGTGACACTGAAGCTTTCTTT
TRBV5-4,TRBD1,once,TRBJ2-1,CASSPDRASYNEQFF,TGTGCCAGCAGCCCCGACAGGGCCTCCTACAATGAGCAGTTCTTC
TRBV27,NA,NA,TRBJ1-4,CASGEGQTNEKLFF,TGTGCCAGCGGGGAAGGACAGACTAATGAAAAACTGTTTTTT
TRBV27,TRBD1,NA,TRBJ2-7,CASSSGDRGPREQYF,TGTGCCAGCAGTTCCGGGGACAGGGGGCCGAGGGAGCAGTACTTC
TRBV28,NA,NA,TRBJ1-1,CASIKGTLNTEAFF,TGTGCCAGCATAAAGGGGACTCTGAACACTGAAGCTTTCTTT
TRBV28,TRBD1,NA,TRBJ1-1,CASSLYRTGGFTEAFF,TGTGCCAGCAGTTTATACCGGACAGGGGGATTCACTGAAGCTTTCTTT
TRBV11-2,TRBD1,NA,TRBJ2-7,CASSLWSGTGGFYEQYF,TGTGCCAGCAGCTTATGGTCGGGGACAGGGGGCTTTTACGAGCAGTACTTC
TRBV6-5,NA,NA,TRBJ2-7,CASSYSRTVSSYEQYF,TGTGCCAGCAGTTACTCGCGAACAGTCTCTTCCTACGAGCAGTACTTC
TRBV6-5,TRBD1,NA,TRBJ1-2,CASSRQRTGRLYTF,TGTGCCAGCAGCCGGCAACGGACAGGTAGACTCTACACCTTC
TRBV11-3,NA,NA,TRBJ1-1,CASSPFAGQNTEAFF,TGTGCCAGCAGCCCATTCGCAGGACAGAACACTGAAGCTTTCTTT
TRBV9,TRBD2,NA,TRBJ2-7,CASSVGSLAGTYEQYF,TGTGCCAGCAGCGTAGGGTCGCTAGCGGGTACCTACGAGCAGTACTTC
TRBV9,NA,NA,TRBJ1-5,CASSGGGNSNQPQHF,TGTGCCAGCAGCGGGGGCGGGAATAGCAATCAGCCCCAGCATTTT
TRBV2,TRBD2,NA,TRBJ2-1,CASSELAGVAEQFF,TGTGCCAGCAGTGAGCTAGCGGGAGTAGCTGAGCAGTTCTTC
TRBV7-3,TRBD2,NA,TRBJ2-3,CASSFLAGGADTQYF,TGTGCCAGCAGCTTCCTAGCGGGAGGGGCAGATACGCAGTATTTT
TRBV5-1,NA,NA,TRBJ2-7,CASSPGNTGLLTYEQYF,TGCGCCAGCAGCCCAGGTAATACAGGACTACTTACCTACGAGCAGTACTTC
TRBV6-1,NA,NA,TRBJ1-2,CASSVADYYGYTF,TGTGCCAGCAGTGTGGCAGATTACTATGGCTACACCTTC
TRBV4-1,TRBD1,once,TRBJ2-1,CASSHDRTGRTDNEQFF,TGCGCCAGCAGCCATGACCGGACAGGGAGGACGGACAATGAGCAGTTCTTC
TRBV15,NA,once,TRBJ2-7,CATSHRSLAAWSYEQYF,TGTGCCACCAGCCATCGTTCTCTGGCGGCCTGGAGCTACGAGCAGTACTTC